This is a list of T cell receptor beta chains from one sample in a study of Graves' ophthalmopathy and Graves' hyperthyroidism. One entry per CDR3 protein, called by TCRdb with MiXCR from the multiplex PCR reads. The sample records approximately 1.2 million distinct CDR3 sequences, around a third being singletons. Sequenced input: peripheral blood or thyroid tissue (not recorded which). These TCRs come from an adult man with Graves' hyperthyroidism. The CDR3 runs from the conserved cysteine through the conserved F or W. The D gene is left open where the match is weak. Clone size appears in some rows only: once, few, many, or a class for an expanded clone.

TRBV6-2/TRBV6-3	TRBJ1-2	TRBD1	few	TGTGCCATCCAGGGGGGGCACATTTATGGCTACACCTTC	CAIQGGHIYGYTF
TRBV20-1	TRBJ1-1	-	few	TGCAGTGCTCCCAGAGGGGGGATCATGAACACTGAAGCTTTCTTT	CSAPRGGIMNTEAFF
TRBV6-6	TRBJ1-5	-	-	TGTGCCAGCAGTGATCCAGGGAATCAGCCCCAGCATTTT	CASSDPGNQPQHF
TRBV20-1	TRBJ1-4	TRBD1	-	TGCAGTGCCCAACCGGGACAGGGGCTGAGTGAAAAACTGTTTTTT	CSAQPGQGLSEKLFF
TRBV12-3/TRBV12-4	TRBJ1-2	TRBD1	many	TGTGCCAGCAGTACAGGGACAGGGGGCGTCTATGGCTACACCTTC	CASSTGTGGVYGYTF
TRBV14	TRBJ2-5	-	-	TGTGCCAGCAGTCACTATCTAGGAGGGGAAGAGACCCAGTACTTC	CASSHYLGGEETQYF
TRBV25-1	TRBJ2-7	TRBD2	-	TGTGCCAGCAGGACCTCCTGGTCTAGCGGCTACGAGCAGTACTTC	CASRTSWSSGYEQYF
TRBV20-1	TRBJ1-1	-	many	TGCAGTGCTAGCCGGTGGGGGAATGAGGAAGCTTTCTTT	CSASRWGNEEAFF
TRBV7-2	TRBJ2-5	-	-	TGTGCCAGCAGCGCGTTCCTCGGGGACCCGAGAGTAGGGGAGACCCAGTACTTC	CASSAFLGDPRVGETQYF
TRBV5-8	TRBJ2-2	TRBD2	few	TGTGCCAGCGAAACCGGGACTAGGTCCGGGGAGCTGTTTTTT	CASETGTRSGELFF
TRBV5-1	TRBJ2-5	TRBD2	-	TGCGCCAGCAGCTTGGCCGGGGGGGCGAGGGTTGATACGCAGTACTTC	CASSLAGGARVDTQYF
TRBV29-1	TRBJ1-2	-	many	TGCAGCGTTGAAGGCACACTCACCGCTAACTATGGCTACACCTTC	CSVEGTLTANYGYTF
TRBV10-3	TRBJ1-6	TRBD1	few	TGTGCCATCAGGGATGGACAGGGTGTTAGATCACCCCTCCACTTT	CAIRDGQGVRSPLHF
TRBV7-8	TRBJ2-5	TRBD2	-	TGTGCCAGCAGCGTAGGCGGGGGAATTGGAGAGACCCAGTACTTC	CASSVGGGIGETQYF
TRBV15	TRBJ1-2	-	few	TGTGCCACCAGCAGAGTTGGGGTCTCTAACTATGGCTACACCTTC	CATSRVGVSNYGYTF
TRBV29-1	TRBJ1-2	TRBD1	-	TGCAGCGCGAGGACTGGACAGGGTGAGGATGGCTACACCTTC	CSARTGQGEDGYTF
TRBV7-9	TRBJ1-2	TRBD1	many	TGTGCCAGCAGACCGACAGGGGCCCCCTATGGCTACACCTTC	CASRPTGAPYGYTF
TRBV28	TRBJ2-7	-	few	TGTGCCAGCGTTCAGGGTTCCTACGAGCAGTACTTC	CASVQGSYEQYF
TRBV7-9	TRBJ1-1	-	many	TGTGCCAGCAGCCATAGGGACGGAGTGAACACTGAAGCTTTCTTT	CASSHRDGVNTEAFF
TRBV7-9	TRBJ2-7	TRBD2	few	TGTGCCAGCAGGGATAGCGGGAACCCGTCCTACGAGCAGTGCTTC	CASRDSGNPSYEQCF
TRBV14	TRBJ1-6	-	few	TGTGCCAGCAGCCCTATGAGGGGTGCAAGCTCCTATAATTCACCCCTCCACTTT	CASSPMRGASSYNSPLHF
TRBV25-1	TRBJ2-2	TRBD2	many	TGTGCCAGCAGTGTCACTAGCGGGGTTAACACCGGGGAGCTGTTTTTT	CASSVTSGVNTGELFF
TRBV20-1	TRBJ2-5	TRBD2	-	TGCAGTGCTAGAGTGGGACTAGCGGGGCGGGAAGAGACCCAGTACTTC	CSARVGLAGREETQYF